This T cell receptor (beta chain) was obtained from a study of neoadjuvant anti-PD-1 for oral cavity cancer. Notes on the study in general: Each response group had just a few patients in TCR analyses. Pretreatment Treg/Th17 ratio correlated inversely with post-treatment tumor clonality.

The patients had HPV-negative, locally advanced oral cavity squamous cell carcinoma. To note about this clone: Its specificity is not known.

The CDR3 runs to 15 residues. The V and J ends lost 3 bases and 3 bases respectively, with 11 bases between them. Germline V gene sequence: CDR1 SGHVS, CDR2 FQNEAQ. The table came from immunoSEQ multiplex PCR; TCRdb's copy has only in-frame clones and leaves some out. The table includes about 16,000 clones, around two thirds detected once. This specimen was PBMCs, taken before nivolumab (anti-PD-1) treatment. This TCR came from a person between 35 and 79 years old with oral cavity squamous cell carcinoma. The chain has TRBV7-8 and TRBJ1-4; TRBD1 is a possible D gene (6 bases). CDR3 loop: CASSLATGANEKLFF. As DNA, the CDR3 is TGTGCCAGCAGCTTGGCGACAGGAGCTAATGAAAAACTGTTTTTT.